This T cell receptor (beta chain) originates from a study of identifying expanded T cells in peripheral blood. General study points: Clone count variance between two-week samples rose with total template count.

Collection occurred without any documented infections or immune events in donors. Produced via immunoSEQ multiplex PCR; TCRdb's table is partial and in-frame only. This table has under 110,000 clones, roughly 89% appearing once. Trimming took 6 bases from V and 5 from J, leaving 14 bases between them. CDR3 length: 15 residues. Germline CDR1 reads LNHNV; CDR2 reads YYDKDF (reference sequence). With regard to this clone: Its antigen remains unknown.

The sequenced material came from blood. The gene calls are TRBV15 and TRBJ2-6; D is perhaps TRBD2 (7 bases). The receptor was isolated from a person aged 18 to 70 in good health. CDR3 sequence: CATRGGAEWANVLTF. In DNA form, the CDR3 reads TGTGCCACCAGAGGGGGGGCGGAGTGGGCCAACGTCCTGACTTTC.